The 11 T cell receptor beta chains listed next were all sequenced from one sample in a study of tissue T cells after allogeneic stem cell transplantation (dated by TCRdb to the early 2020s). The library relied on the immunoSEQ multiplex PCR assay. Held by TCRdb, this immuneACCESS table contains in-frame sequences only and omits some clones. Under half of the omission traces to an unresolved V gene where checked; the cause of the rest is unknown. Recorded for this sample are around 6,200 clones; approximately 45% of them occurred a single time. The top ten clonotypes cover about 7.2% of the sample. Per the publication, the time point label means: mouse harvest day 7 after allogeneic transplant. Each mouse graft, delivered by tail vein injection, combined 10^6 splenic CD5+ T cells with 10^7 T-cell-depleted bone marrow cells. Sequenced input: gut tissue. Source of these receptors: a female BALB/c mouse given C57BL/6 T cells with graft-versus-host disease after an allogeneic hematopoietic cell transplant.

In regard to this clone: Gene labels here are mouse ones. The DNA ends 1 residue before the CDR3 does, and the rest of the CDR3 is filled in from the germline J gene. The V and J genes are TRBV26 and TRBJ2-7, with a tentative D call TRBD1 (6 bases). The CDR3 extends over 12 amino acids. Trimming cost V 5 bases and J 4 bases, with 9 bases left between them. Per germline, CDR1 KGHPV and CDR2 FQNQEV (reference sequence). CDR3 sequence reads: CASSGGTYEQYF. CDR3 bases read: TGTGCCAGCAGTGGAGGGACATATGAACAGTAC.

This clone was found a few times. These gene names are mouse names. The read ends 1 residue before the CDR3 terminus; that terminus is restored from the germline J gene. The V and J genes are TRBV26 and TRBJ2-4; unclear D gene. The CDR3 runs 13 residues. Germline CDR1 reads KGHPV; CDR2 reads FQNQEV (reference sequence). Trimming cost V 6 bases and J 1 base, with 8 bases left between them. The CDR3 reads CASSAGGQNTLYF. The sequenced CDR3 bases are TGTGCCAGCAGCGCTGGTGGTCAAAACACCTTGTAC.

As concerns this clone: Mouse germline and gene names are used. The chain's CDR3 is CASSPQNYEQYF. CDR3 bases read: TGTGCCAGCAGTCCGCAGAACTATGAACAGTAC. V is TRBV26 and J is TRBJ2-7; D unclear. From the germline J gene comes the end of the CDR3, since the read stops 1 residue before it. Germline-derived CDR1 and CDR2 are KGHPV and FQNQEV (reference sequence). The CDR3 runs 12 residues. Trimming took 4 bases from V and 3 from J, leaving 7 bases between them.

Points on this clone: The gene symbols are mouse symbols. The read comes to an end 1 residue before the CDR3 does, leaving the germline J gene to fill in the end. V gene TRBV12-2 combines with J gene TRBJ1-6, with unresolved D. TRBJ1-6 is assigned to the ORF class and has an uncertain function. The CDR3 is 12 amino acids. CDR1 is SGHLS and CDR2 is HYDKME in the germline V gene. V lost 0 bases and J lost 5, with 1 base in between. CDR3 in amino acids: CASSLHNSPLYF. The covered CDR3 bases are TGTGCCAGCTCTCTCCATAATTCGCCCCTCTAC.

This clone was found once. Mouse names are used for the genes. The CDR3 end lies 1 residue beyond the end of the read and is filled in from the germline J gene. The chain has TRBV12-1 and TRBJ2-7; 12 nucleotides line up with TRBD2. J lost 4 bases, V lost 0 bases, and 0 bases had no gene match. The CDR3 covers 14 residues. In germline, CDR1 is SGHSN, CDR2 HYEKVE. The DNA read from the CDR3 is TGTGCCAGCTCTCTCGGACTGGGGGGGTATGAACAGTAC. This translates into CASSLGLGGYEQY. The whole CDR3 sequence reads CASSLGLGGYEQYF. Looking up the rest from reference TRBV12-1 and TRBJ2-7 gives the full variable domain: DSGVVQSPRHIIKEKGGRSVLTCIPISGHSNVVWYQQTLGKELKFLIQHYEKVERDKGFLPSRFSVQQFDDYHSEMNMSALELEDSAMYFCASSLGLGGYEQYFGPGTRLTVL.

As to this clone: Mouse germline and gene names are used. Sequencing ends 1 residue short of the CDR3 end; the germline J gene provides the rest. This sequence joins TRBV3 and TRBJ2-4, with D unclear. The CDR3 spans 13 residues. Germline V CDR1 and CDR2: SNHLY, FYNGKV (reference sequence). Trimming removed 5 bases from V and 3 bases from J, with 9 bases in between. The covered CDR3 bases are TGTGCCAGCAGCCTGACACCCCAAAACACCTTGTAC. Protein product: CASSLTPQNTLY. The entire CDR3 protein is CASSLTPQNTLYF.

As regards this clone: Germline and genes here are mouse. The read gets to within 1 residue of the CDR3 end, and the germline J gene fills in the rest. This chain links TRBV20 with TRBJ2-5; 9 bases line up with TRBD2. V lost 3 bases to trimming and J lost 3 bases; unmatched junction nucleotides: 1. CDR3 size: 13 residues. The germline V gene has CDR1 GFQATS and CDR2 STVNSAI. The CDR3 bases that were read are TGTGGTGCTAGTCTGGGGGGGCAAGACACCCAGTAC. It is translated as CGASLGGQDTQY. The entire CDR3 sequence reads CGASLGGQDTQYF.

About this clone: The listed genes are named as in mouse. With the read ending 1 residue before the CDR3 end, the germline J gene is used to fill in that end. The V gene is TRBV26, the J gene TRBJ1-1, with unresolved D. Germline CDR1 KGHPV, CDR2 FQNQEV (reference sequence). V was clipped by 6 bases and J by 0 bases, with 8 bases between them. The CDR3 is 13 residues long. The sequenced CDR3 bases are TGTGCCAGCAGCCTCAATGCAAACACAGAAGTCTTC. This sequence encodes CASSLNANTEVF. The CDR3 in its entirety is CASSLNANTEVFF.

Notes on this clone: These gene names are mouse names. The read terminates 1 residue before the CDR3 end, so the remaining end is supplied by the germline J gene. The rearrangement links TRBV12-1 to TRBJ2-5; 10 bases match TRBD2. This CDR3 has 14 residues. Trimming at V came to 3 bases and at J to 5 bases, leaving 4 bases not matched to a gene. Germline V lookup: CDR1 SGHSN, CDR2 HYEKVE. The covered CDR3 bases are TGTGCCAGCTCTGAAACTGGGGGGGGAGACACCCAGTAC. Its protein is CASSETGGGDTQY. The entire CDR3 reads CASSETGGGDTQYF.

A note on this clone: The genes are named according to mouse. Partial CDR3 DNA: TGTGCCAGCTCTCTCGAGGGGTCTGCAAACACCGGGCAGCTCTAC. Amino acids: CASSLEGSANTGQLY. In full, the CDR3 is CASSLEGSANTGQLYF. This rearrangement joins TRBV12-2 to TRBJ2-2; D is possibly TRBD1 (5 bases). The read terminates 1 residue before the CDR3 end, so the remaining end is supplied by the germline J gene. Germline V CDR1 and CDR2: SGHLS, HYDKME. With 0 bases removed from V and 0 bases from J, the gap between germline ends came to 10 bases. The CDR3 totals 16 residues.

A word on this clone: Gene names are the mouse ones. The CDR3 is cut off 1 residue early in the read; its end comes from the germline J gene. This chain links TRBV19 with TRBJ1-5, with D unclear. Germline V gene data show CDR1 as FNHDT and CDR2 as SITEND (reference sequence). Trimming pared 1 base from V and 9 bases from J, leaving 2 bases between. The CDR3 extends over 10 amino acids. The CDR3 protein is CASSILAPLF. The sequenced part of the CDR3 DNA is TGTGCCAGCAGTATATTGGCTCCGCTT.